The T cell receptor (beta chain) described here comes from a study of blood T cell repertoires in COVID-19. Study summary: The United States, Italy and Spain were the sources of the acute and convalescent COVID-19 samples. T cells, B-cell-depleted T cells, or PBMCs supplied cDNA or gDNA.

CDR1 and CDR2 (germline): SGDLS, YYNGEE. The V end lost 2 bases, the J end lost 0 bases, and 6 bases lay between the germline ends. The CDR3 length is 15 residues. In the authors' workflow: Estimation of nucleated cell counts was performed using reference gene primer amplification. The repertoire was sequenced with immunoSEQ multiplex PCR; TCRdb's copy has only in-frame clones and lacks some. V, J and clone size derive from that table, while D and trimming were established from the DNA sequence. The sample includes 200,000 to 250,000 clones, about 80% seen only once; the top ten take about 2.9%. The receptor was derived from a woman in her thirties who had recovered from COVID-19. The V and J genes are TRBV9 and TRBJ2-6; D is undetermined. Source material: peripheral blood. CDR3 sequence reads: CASSVRYSGANVLTF. As DNA, the CDR3 is TGTGCCAGCAGCGTGAGGTACTCTGGGGCCAACGTCCTGACTTTC.